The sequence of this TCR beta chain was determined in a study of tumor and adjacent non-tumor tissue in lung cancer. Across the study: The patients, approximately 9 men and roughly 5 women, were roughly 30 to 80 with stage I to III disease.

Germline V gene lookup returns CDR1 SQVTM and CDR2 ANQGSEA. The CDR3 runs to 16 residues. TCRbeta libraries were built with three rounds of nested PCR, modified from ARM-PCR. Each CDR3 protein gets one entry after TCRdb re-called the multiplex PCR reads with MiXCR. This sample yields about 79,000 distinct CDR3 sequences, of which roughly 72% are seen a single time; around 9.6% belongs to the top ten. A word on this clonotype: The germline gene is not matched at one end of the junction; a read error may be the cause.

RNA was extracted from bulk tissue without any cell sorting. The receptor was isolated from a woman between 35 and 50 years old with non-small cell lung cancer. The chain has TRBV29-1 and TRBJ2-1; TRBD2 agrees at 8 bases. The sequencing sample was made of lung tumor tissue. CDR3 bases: TGCAGCGTTGAAGCAATAACTACCGGGAGGGGGGGTGAGAAGTTCTTC. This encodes CSVEAITTGRGGEKFF.